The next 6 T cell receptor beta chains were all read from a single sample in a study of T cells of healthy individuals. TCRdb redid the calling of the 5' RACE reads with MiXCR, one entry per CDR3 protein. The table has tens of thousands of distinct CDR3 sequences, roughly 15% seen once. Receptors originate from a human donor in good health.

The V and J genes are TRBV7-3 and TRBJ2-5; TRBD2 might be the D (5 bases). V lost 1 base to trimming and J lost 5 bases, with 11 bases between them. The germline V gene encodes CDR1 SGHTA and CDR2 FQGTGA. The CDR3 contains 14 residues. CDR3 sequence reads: CASSLSPSSETQYF. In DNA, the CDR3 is TGTGCCAGCAGCTTAAGCCCTAGCTCGGAGACCCAGTACTTC. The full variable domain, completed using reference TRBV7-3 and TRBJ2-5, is GAGVSQTPSNKVTEKGKYVELRCDPISGHTALYWYRQSLGQGPEFLIYFQGTGAADDSGLPNDRFFAVRPEGSVSTLKIQRTERGDSAVYLCASSLSPSSETQYFGPGTRLLVL.

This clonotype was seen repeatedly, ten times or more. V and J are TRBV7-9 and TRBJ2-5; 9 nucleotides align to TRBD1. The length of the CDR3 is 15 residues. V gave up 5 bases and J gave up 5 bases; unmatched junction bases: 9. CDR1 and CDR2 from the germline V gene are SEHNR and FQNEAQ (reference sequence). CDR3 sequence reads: CASSHRDRDVETQYF. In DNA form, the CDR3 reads TGTGCCAGCAGCCACCGGGACAGGGATGTGGAGACCCAGTACTTC.

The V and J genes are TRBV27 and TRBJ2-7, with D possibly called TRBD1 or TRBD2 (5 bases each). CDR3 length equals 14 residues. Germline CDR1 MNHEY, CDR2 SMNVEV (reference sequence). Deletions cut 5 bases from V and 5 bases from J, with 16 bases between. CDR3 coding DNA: TGTGCCAGCAGTCCGTGGGACGGCGGACACGAGCAGTACTTC. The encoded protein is CASSPWDGGHEQYF.

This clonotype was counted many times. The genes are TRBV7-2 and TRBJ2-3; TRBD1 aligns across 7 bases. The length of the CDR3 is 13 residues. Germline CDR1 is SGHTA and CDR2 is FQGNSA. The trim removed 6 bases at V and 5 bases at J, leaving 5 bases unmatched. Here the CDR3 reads CASSGNRGDTQYF. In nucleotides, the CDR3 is TGTGCCAGCAGTGGTAACAGGGGAGATACGCAGTATTTT. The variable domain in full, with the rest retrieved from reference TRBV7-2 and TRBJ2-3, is GAGVSQSPSNKVTEKGKDVELRCDPISGHTALYWYRQSLGQGLEFLIYFQGNSAPDKSGLPSDRFSAERTGGSVSTLTIQRTQQEDSAVYLCASSGNRGDTQYFGPGTRLTVL.

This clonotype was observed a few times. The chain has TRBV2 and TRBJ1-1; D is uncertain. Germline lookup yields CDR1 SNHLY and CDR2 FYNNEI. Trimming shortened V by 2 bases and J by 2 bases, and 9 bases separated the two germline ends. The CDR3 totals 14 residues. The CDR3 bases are TGTGCCAGCAGTGAATTCGGGGTTAACACTGAAGCTTTCTTT. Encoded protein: CASSEFGVNTEAFF.

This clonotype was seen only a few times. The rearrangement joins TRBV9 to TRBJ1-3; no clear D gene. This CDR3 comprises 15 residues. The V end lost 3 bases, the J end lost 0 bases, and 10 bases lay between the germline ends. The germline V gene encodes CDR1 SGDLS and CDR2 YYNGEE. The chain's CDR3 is CASSGGPLSGNTIYF. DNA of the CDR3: TGTGCCAGCAGCGGTGGGCCCCTCTCTGGAAACACCATATATTTT.